The 17 T cell receptor beta chains listed next were all sequenced from one sample in a study of cytomegalovirus exposure and HLA in healthy donors. It was with 60 Vbeta and 13 Jbeta primers that the PCR ran. Sequencing was performed with immunoSEQ multiplex PCR; in TCRdb, only in-frame clones are kept and a portion is missing. Of roughly 190,000 clones detected, roughly 90% appear once; the ten largest clones hold 1% to 1.4%. Input material: PBMCs. These receptors were taken from a boy aged 2 to 9 in good health and CMV-seronegative.

The V gene is TRBV19, the J gene TRBJ1-5; D remains unclear. Between the trimmed V and J ends, which lost 1 base and 0 bases, there was a span of 10 bases. Germline-derived CDR1 and CDR2 are LNHDA and SQIVND (reference sequence). The CDR3 is made up of 16 amino acids. The CDR3 spells CASSIVGEASNQPQHF. Here the CDR3 DNA reads TGTGCCAGTAGTATAGTCGGGGAGGCTAGCAATCAGCCCCAGCATTTT.

The chain uses TRBV10-3 and TRBJ2-2, with D maybe TRBD1 (6 bases). This CDR3 is built from 15 residues. The germline CDR1 and CDR2 sequences are ENHRY and SYGVKD. Trimming left V 3 bases short and J 2 bases short, with 10 bases between. CDR3 nucleotide sequence: TGTGCCATCAGTGATCTAGGGGGTAACACCGGGGAGCTGTTTTTT. Residues: CAISDLGGNTGELFF.

The V and J genes are TRBV11-2 and TRBJ1-6; D is uncertain. The CDR3 has 15 residues. Germline CDR1 reads SGHAT; CDR2 reads FQNNGV. The V end lost 5 bases, the J end lost 8 bases, and 16 bases lay between the germline ends. DNA of the CDR3: TGTGCCAGCAGCGGCCGGCCGGGAGCGGATTCACCCCTCCACTTT. Protein sequence: CASSGRPGADSPLHF.

The rearrangement links TRBV7-9 to TRBJ2-5, with 7 bases that match TRBD2. The J call may not be correct, given that the DNA end is closer to TRBJ2-7. CDR1 SEHNR and CDR2 FQNEAQ come from the germline V gene (reference sequence). This CDR3 is built from 17 residues. The DNA for the CDR3 is TGTGCCAGCAGCCCCCCCGGGGGGACGGACGGCTCTTACGAGCAGTACTTC. It translates to CASSPPGGTDGSYEQYF.

This clone has just one count. The rearrangement uses TRBV5-1 and TRBJ2-5, with 13 bases matching TRBD2. Germline lookup yields CDR1 SGHRS and CDR2 YFSETQ. After removal of 4 bases from V and 3 bases from J, the junction contained 9 bases not matched to a gene. The CDR3 consists of 17 residues. CDR3 sequence: CASSRLAGGPIKETQYF. The CDR3 coding sequence is TGCGCCAGCAGCAGACTAGCGGGGGGCCCTATAAAAGAGACCCAGTACTTC. Based on the CDR3 plus reference TRBV5-1 and TRBJ2-5, the full variable domain is KAGVTQTPRYLIKTRGQQVTLSCSPISGHRSVSWYQQTPGQGLQFLFEYFSETQRNKGNFPGRFSGRQFSNSRSEMNVSTLELGDSALYLCASSRLAGGPIKETQYFGPGTRLLVL.

The chain uses TRBV6-5 and TRBJ2-1; TRBD2 aligns across 13 bases. After removal of 6 bases from V and 5 bases from J, the junction contained 4 bases not matched to a gene. Germline V lookup: CDR1 MNHEY, CDR2 SVGAGI. The CDR3 spans 15 residues. The CDR3 is CASSPGLAGHNEQFF. The CDR3 DNA sequence: TGTGCCAGCAGCCCGGGACTAGCGGGACACAATGAGCAGTTCTTC.

The genes are TRBV6-5 and TRBJ2-5, with D possibly being TRBD1 (6 bases). The CDR3 sequence is 14 residues long. Trimming removed 0 bases from V and 6 bases from J, with 11 bases in between. CDR1 is MNHEY and CDR2 is SVGAGI in the germline V gene. CDR3 in DNA: TGTGCCAGCAGTTACTCGGGGGCTTCGAAGACCCAGTACTTC. This sequence encodes CASSYSGASKTQYF.

Notes on this clone: The junction does not match germline at one end; this may be a read error. The genes are TRBV7-2 and TRBJ2-5, with D maybe TRBD1 (7 bases). Germline V gene sequence: CDR1 SGHTA, CDR2 FQGNSA. CDR3 size: 15 residues. CDR3 bases: TGTGCCAGCAGCTTAGGTTGGAGGGGGCAAGGGACCCAGTACTTC. This gives the protein CASSLGWRGQGTQYF.

The gene calls are TRBV9 and TRBJ2-5; D possibly corresponds to TRBD1 (6 bases). The end of the DNA fits TRBJ2-7 better, so the J call may be wrong. The germline CDR1 and CDR2 sequences are SGDLS and YYNGEE. The CDR3 runs 14 residues. The CDR3 protein is CASSPLTGSYEQYF. In nucleotides, the CDR3 is TGTGCCAGCAGCCCGTTGACAGGCTCTTACGAGCAGTACTTC.

The V gene is TRBV7-2, the J gene TRBJ2-1; 12 bases agree with TRBD1. The CDR3 is 17 residues long. Germline lookup yields CDR1 SGHTA and CDR2 FQGNSA. Trimming took 2 bases from V and 7 from J; bases not matched to a gene: 9. DNA of the CDR3: TGTGCCAGCAGCTTAAGGTTCGGGGACAGGGGGCGAAATGAGCAGTTCTTC. This gives the protein CASSLRFGDRGRNEQFF. Full variable domain (remainder filled in from reference TRBV7-2 and TRBJ2-1): GAGVSQSPSNKVTEKGKDVELRCDPISGHTALYWYRQSLGQGLEFLIYFQGNSAPDKSGLPSDRFSAERTGGSVSTLTIQRTQQEDSAVYLCASSLRFGDRGRNEQFFGPGTRLTVL.

The CDR3 loop reads CASSLGIGGEKLFF. CDR3 sequence (DNA): TGTGCCAGCAGCTTAGGAATTGGCGGCGAAAAACTGTTTTTT. The V gene is TRBV7-8, the J gene TRBJ1-4; D gene uncertain. Germline-derived CDR1 and CDR2 are SGHVS and FQNEAQ. The ends were cut back, 1 base at V and 8 bases at J, with 11 bases in the middle. The CDR3 spans 14 residues.

The chain employs TRBV20-1 and TRBJ2-1; D remains ambiguous. Trimming shortened V by 3 bases and J by 9 bases, and 9 bases separated the two germline ends. The CDR3 has 11 residues. Germline lookup yields CDR1 DFQATT and CDR2 SNEGSKA (reference sequence). CDR3 loop: CSASMTGEQFF. The CDR3 DNA reads as TGCAGTGCTAGTATGACGGGTGAGCAGTTCTTC.

The count of this clone is one. The chain uses TRBV6-6 and TRBJ2-3; no firm D call. Trimming pared 1 base from V and 0 bases from J, leaving 8 bases between. Germline values: CDR1 MNHNY, CDR2 SVGAGI (reference sequence). CDR3 size: 15 residues. CDR3 sequence: CASSYLGASTDTQYF. CDR3 nucleotides: TGTGCCAGCAGTTACTTAGGAGCAAGCACAGATACGCAGTATTTT.

The V call is TRBV12-5, the J call TRBJ2-5; D unclear. Germline CDR1 is LGHNT and CDR2 is FRNRAP. This CDR3 is 12 amino acids long. With 2 bases removed from V and 2 bases from J, the gap between germline ends came to 3 bases. CDR3 loop: CASGLSQETQYF. CDR3 bases: TGTGCTAGTGGTTTGTCTCAAGAGACCCAGTACTTC.

The rearrangement uses TRBV6-5 and TRBJ1-6; D remains ambiguous. CDR1 is MNHEY, CDR2 SVGAGI, per germline. Trimming took 6 bases from V and 10 from J, leaving 10 bases between them. The CDR3 totals 12 residues. In DNA form, the CDR3 reads TGTGCCAGCAGGTGGGAGAACTCACCCCTCCACTTT. It codes for CASRWENSPLHF.

This chain joins TRBV30 and TRBJ2-7; no reliable D call. The germline CDR1 and CDR2 sequences are GTSNPN and SVGIG (reference sequence). The CDR3 length is 13 residues. V was cut by 0 bases and J by 2 bases, with 8 bases left in between. Here the CDR3 DNA reads TGTGCCTGGAGTGTACGCAGGCCCTACGAGCAGTACTTC. Amino acid sequence: CAWSVRRPYEQYF.

The chain uses TRBV5-1 and TRBJ1-1, with 8 positions matching TRBD1. Losses at the gene ends were 1 base for V and 4 bases for J; bases not matched to a gene: 6. Germline V gives CDR1 SGHRS, CDR2 YFSETQ. The CDR3 runs 15 residues. The chain's CDR3 is CASSLQGAIGTEAFF. In DNA, the CDR3 is TGCGCCAGCAGCTTGCAGGGGGCGATAGGCACTGAAGCTTTCTTT.